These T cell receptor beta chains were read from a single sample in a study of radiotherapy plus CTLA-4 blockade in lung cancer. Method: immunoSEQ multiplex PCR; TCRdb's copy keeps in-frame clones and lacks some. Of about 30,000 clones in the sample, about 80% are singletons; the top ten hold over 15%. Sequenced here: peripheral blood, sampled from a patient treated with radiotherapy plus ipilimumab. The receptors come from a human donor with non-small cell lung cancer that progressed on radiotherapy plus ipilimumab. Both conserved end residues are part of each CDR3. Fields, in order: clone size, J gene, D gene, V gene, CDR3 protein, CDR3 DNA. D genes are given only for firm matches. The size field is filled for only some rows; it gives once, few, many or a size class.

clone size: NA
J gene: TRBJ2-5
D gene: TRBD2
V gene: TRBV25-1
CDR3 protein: CASSEYAGVETQYF
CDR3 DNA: TGTGCCAGCAGTGAATACGCGGGAGTAGAGACCCAGTACTTC

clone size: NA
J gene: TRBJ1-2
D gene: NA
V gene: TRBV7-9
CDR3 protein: CASSQDFGGGGGYTF
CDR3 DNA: TGCGCCAGCAGCCAAGATTTCGGAGGGGGTGGTGGCTACACCTTC

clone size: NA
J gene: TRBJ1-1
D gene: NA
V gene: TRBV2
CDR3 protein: CASSEPVGGLLGTEAFF
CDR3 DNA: TGTGCCAGCAGTGAACCGGTAGGGGGGCTGCTGGGCACTGAAGCTTTCTTT

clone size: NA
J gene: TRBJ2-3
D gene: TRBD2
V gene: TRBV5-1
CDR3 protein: CASSSGAGGSDTQYF
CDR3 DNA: TGCGCCAGCAGCTCGGGGGCGGGGGGCTCAGATACGCAGTATTTT

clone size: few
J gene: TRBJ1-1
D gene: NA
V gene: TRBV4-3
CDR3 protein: CASSHERENTEAFF
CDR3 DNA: TGCGCCAGCAGCCACGAGAGGGAAAACACTGAAGCTTTCTTT

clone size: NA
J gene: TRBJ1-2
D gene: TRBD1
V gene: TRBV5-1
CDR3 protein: CASSFGTGGVYGYTF
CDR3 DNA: TGCGCCAGCAGCTTTGGGACAGGCGGAGTTTATGGCTACACCTTC

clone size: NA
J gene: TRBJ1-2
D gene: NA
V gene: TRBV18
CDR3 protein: CASSLAQSNYGYTF
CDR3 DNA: TGTGCCAGCTCACTTGCTCAGAGTAACTATGGCTACACCTTC

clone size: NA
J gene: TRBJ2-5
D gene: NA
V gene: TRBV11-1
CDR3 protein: CASSLGETQYF
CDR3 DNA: TGTGCCAGCAGCTTGGGAGAGACCCAGTACTTC

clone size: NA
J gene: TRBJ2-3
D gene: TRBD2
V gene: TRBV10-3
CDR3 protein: CAISEITGTSGFYTQYF
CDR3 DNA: TGTGCCATCAGTGAGATTACCGGGACTAGCGGCTTTTATACGCAGTATTTT

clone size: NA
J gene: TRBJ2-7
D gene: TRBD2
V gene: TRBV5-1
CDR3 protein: CASSSTSGRNWGEQYF
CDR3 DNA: TGCGCCAGCAGCTCTACTAGCGGGAGGAACTGGGGCGAGCAGTACTTC

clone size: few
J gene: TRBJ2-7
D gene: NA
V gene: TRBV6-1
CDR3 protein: CASSLTLQEREEQYF
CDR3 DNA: TGTGCCAGCAGTTTAACCCTGCAGGAAAGGGAGGAGCAGTACTTC

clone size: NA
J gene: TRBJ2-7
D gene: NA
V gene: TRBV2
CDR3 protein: CASSDEVLSEQYF
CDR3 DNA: TGTGCCAGCAGTGACGAGGTCCTGAGCGAGCAGTACTTC

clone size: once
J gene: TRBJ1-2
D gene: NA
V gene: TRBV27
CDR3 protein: CASSPLGGAGQGYTF
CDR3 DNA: TGTGCCAGCAGTCCCCTCGGAGGGGCAGGGCAAGGCTACACCTTC

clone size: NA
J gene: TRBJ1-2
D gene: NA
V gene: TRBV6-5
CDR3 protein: CASSYGAANYGYTF
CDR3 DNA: TGTGCCAGCAGTTACGGGGCGGCCAACTATGGCTACACCTTC

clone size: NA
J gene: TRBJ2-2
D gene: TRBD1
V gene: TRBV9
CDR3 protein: CASSAGQGRTGELFF
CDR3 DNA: TGTGCCAGCAGCGCCGGACAGGGTCGGACCGGGGAGCTGTTTTTT

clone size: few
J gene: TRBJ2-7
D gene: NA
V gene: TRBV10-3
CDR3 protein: CAISGDGSSYEQYF
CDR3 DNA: TGTGCCATCAGCGGGGACGGAAGCTCCTACGAGCAGTACTTC

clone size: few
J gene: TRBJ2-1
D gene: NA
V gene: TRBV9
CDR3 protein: CASSVEGTPSSYNEQFF
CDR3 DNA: TGTGCCAGCAGCGTAGAGGGGACCCCGAGCTCCTACAATGAGCAGTTCTTC

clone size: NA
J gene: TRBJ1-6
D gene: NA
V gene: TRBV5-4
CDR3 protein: CASSLGPQNVMQPLHF
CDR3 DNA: TGTGCCAGCAGCTTGGGCCCACAGAATGTTATGCAACCCCTCCACTTT

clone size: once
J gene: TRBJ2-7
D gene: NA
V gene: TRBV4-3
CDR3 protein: CASSRGPGGQYEQYF
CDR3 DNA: TGCGCCAGCAGCCGCGGCCCAGGGGGGCAATACGAGCAGTACTTC

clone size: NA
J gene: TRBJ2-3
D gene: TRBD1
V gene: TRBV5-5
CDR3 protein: CASSLGIGTGTDTQYF
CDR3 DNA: TGTGCCAGCAGCTTGGGGATCGGGACAGGGACAGATACGCAGTATTTT

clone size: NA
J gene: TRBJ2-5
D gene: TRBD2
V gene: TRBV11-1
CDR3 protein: CASSSGLAGSRETQYF
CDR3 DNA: TGTGCCAGCAGCTCCGGACTAGCGGGAAGTCGGGAGACCCAGTACTTC

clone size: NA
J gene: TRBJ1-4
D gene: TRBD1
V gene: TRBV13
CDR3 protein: CASSLPPGQGSLTEKLFF
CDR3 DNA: TGTGCCAGCAGCTTACCTCCGGGACAGGGGAGTCTGACGGAAAAACTGTTTTTT

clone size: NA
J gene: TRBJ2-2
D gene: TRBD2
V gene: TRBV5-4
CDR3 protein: CASSPGLAGGIGGELFF
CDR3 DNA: TGTGCCAGCAGCCCGGGACTAGCGGGGGGGATCGGCGGGGAGCTGTTTTTT

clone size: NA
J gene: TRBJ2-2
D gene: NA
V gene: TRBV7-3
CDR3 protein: CASSLFGKTNTGELFF
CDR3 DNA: TGTGCCAGCAGCTTATTTGGGAAAACGAACACCGGGGAGCTGTTTTTT

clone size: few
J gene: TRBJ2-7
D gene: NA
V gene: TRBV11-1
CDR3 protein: CASSLNRGPYEQYF
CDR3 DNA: TGTGCCAGCAGCTTAAACAGAGGACCCTACGAGCAGTACTTC

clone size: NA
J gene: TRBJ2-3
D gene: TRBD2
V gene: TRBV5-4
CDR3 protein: CASSRAWGGTTDTQYF
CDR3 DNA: TGTGCCAGCAGCCGAGCCTGGGGGGGAACTACAGATACGCAGTATTTT

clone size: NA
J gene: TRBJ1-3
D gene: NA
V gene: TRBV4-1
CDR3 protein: CASSLSLGGNTIYF
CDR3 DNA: TGCGCCAGCAGCCTCTCCCTGGGTGGAAACACCATATATTTT

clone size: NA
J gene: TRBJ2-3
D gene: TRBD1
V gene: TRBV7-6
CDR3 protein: CASSSSRDRATDTQYF
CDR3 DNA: TGTGCCAGCAGCTCCTCAAGGGACAGGGCCACAGATACGCAGTATTTT

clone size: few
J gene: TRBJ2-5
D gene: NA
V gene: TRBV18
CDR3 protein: CASSPPVLHSETQYF
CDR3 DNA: TGTGCCAGCTCACCACCGGTACTCCACTCAGAGACCCAGTACTTC

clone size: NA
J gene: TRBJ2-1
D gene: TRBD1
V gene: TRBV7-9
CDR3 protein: CASSLRAGQAKQINEQFF
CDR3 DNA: TGTGCCAGCAGCTTAAGGGCGGGACAGGCCAAGCAGATCAATGAGCAGTTCTTC